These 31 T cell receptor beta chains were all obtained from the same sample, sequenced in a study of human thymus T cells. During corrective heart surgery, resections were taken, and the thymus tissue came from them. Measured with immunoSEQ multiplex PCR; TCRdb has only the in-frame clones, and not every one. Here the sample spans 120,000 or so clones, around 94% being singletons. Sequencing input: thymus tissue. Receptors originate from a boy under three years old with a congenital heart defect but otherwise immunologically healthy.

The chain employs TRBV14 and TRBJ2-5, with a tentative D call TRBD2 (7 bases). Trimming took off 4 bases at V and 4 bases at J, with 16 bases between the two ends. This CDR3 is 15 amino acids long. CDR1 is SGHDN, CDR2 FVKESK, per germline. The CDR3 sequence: CASSPVGGAGETQYF. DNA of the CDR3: TGTGCCAGCAGCCCCGTTGGGGGGGCAGGAGAGACCCAGTACTTC.

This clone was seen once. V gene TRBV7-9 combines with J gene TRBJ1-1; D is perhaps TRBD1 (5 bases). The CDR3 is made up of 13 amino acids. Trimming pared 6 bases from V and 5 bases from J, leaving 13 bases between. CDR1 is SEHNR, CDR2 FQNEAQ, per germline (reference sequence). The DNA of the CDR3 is TGTGCCAGCAGGGCCACCGGGGGGACTGAAGCTTTCTTT. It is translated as CASRATGGTEAFF.

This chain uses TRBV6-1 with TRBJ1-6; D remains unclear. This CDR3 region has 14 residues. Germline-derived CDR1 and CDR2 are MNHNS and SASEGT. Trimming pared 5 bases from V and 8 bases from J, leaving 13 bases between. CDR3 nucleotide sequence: TGTGCCAGCAGTCCGCGGACGGGCTATTCACCCCTCCACTTT. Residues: CASSPRTGYSPLHF.

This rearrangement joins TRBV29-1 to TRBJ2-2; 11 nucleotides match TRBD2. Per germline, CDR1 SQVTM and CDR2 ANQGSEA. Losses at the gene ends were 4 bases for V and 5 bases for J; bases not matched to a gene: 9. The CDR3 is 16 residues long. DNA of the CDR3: TGCAGCGTTGCCCATATAGCGGGGGGGCAAACCGGGGAGCTGTTTTTT. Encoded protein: CSVAHIAGGQTGELFF.

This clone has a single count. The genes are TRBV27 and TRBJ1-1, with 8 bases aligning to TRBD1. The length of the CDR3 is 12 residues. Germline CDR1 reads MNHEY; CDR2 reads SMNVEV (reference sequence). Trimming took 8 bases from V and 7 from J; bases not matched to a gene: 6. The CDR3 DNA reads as TGTGCCAGCCGAAATGGACAGGGTGAAGCTTTCTTT. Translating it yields CASRNGQGEAFF.

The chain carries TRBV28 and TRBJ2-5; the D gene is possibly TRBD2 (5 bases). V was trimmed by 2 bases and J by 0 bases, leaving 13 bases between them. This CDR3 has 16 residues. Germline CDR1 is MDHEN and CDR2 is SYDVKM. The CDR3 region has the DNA TGTGCCAGCAGTTTACTAGCAGCCGGGTACCAAGAGACCCAGTACTTC. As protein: CASSLLAAGYQETQYF.

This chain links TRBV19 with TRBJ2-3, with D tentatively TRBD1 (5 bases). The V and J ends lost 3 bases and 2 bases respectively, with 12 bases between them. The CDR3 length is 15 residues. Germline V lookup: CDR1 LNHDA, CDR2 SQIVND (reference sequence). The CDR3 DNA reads TGTGCCAGTAGTATCTGGGGCGCATTCACAGATACGCAGTATTTT. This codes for CASSIWGAFTDTQYF. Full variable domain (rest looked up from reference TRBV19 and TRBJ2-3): DGGITQSPKYLFRKEGQNVTLSCEQNLNHDAMYWYRQDPGQGLRLIYYSQIVNDFQKGDIAEGYSVSREKKESFPLTVTSAQKNPTAFYLCASSIWGAFTDTQYFGPGTRLTVL.

Here the CDR3 DNA reads TGCGCCAGCAGCCAAGGATGGCGCAGGCGCTACGGAGAGACCCAGTACTTC. Protein product: CASSQGWRRRYGETQYF. The chain employs TRBV4-3 and TRBJ2-5; no definite D call. Germline V gene data show CDR1 as LGHNA and CDR2 as YSLEER. The CDR3 has 17 residues. Between the trimmed V and J ends, which lost 1 base and 4 bases, there was a span of 19 bases.

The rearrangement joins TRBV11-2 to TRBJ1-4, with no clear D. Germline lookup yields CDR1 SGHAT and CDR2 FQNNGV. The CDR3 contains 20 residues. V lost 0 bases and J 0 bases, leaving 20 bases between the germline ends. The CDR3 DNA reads TGTGCCAGCAGCTTAGAGGGATTAAGGGCCGAAACTGCAACTAATGAAAAACTGTTTTTT. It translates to CASSLEGLRAETATNEKLFF.

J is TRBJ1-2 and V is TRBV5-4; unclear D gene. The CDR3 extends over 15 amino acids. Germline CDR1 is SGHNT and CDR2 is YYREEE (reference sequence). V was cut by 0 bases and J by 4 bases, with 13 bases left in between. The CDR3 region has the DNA TGTGCCAGCAGCTTGGCCGAGACACCTGTCTATGGCTACACCTTC. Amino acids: CASSLAETPVYGYTF.

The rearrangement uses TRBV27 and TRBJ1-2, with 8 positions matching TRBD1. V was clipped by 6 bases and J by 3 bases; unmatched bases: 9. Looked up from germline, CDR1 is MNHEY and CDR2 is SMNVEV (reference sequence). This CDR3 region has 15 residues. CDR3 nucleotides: TGTGCCAGCAGGGTCCAGGGGGCAGGGGACTATGGCTACACCTTC. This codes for CASRVQGAGDYGYTF.

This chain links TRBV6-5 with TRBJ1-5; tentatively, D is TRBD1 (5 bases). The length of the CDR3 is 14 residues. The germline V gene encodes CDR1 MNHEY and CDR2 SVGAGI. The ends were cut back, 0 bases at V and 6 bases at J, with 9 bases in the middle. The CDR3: CASSYSGGGQPQHF. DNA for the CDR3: TGTGCCAGCAGTTACTCGGGGGGAGGTCAGCCCCAGCATTTT.

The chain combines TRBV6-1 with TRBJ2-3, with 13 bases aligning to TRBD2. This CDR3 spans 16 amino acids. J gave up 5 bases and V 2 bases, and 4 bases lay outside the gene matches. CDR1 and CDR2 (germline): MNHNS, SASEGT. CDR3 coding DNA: TGTGCCAGCAGTGAAAGAACTAGCGGGGGGGAAGATACGCAGTATTTT. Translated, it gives CASSERTSGGEDTQYF.

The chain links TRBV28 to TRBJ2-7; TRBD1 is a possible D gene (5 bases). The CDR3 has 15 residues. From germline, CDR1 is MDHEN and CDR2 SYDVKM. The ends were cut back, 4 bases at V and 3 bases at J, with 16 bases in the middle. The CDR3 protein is CASSWQGRVLYEQYF. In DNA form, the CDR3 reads TGTGCCAGCAGTTGGCAGGGCAGGGTGCTCTACGAGCAGTACTTC.

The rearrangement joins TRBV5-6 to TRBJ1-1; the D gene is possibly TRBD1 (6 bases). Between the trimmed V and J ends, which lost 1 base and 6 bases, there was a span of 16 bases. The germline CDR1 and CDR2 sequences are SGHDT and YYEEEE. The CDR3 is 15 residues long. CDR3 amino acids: CASSLCRSPGAEAFF. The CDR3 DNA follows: TGTGCCAGCAGCTTGTGTAGATCCCCAGGGGCTGAAGCTTTCTTT.

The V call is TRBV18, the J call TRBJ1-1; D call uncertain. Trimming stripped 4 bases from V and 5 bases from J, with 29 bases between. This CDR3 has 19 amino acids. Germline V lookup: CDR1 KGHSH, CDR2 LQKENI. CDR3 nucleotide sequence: TGTGCCAGCTCACTAACTCCTGGAACTGGGAGGCCGCAAGGAACTGAAGCTTTCTTT. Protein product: CASSLTPGTGRPQGTEAFF.

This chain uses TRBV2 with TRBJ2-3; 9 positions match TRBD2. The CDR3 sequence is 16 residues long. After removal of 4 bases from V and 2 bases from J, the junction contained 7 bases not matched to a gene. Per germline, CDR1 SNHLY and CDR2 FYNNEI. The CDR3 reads CASSVGLAGYTDTQYF. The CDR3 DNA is TGTGCCAGCAGTGTAGGGCTAGCGGGGTACACAGATACGCAGTATTTT.

The CDR3 nucleotides are TGTGCCAGCAGCCCAGCAGGGACTAGCGGGACAGATACGCAGTATTTT. The encoded protein is CASSPAGTSGTDTQYF. The rearrangement links TRBV7-9 to TRBJ2-3, with 12 nucleotides matching TRBD2. The CDR3 runs to 16 residues. The V gene end was trimmed by 5 bases and the J gene end by 3 bases; junction bases not matched to a gene: 6. Germline lookup yields CDR1 SEHNR and CDR2 FQNEAQ (reference sequence).

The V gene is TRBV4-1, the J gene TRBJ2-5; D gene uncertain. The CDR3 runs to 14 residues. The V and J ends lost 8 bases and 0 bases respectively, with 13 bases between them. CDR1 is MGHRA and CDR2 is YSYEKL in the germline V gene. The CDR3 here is CASASILNQETQYF. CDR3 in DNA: TGCGCCAGCGCATCTATACTGAACCAAGAGACCCAGTACTTC.

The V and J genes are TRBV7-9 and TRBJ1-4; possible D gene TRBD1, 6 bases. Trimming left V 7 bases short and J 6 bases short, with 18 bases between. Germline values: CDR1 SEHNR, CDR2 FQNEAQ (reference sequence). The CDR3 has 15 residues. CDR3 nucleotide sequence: TGTGCCAGCACCACCGGGGGCGCGCGGTATGAAAAACTGTTTTTT. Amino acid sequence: CASTTGGARYEKLFF.

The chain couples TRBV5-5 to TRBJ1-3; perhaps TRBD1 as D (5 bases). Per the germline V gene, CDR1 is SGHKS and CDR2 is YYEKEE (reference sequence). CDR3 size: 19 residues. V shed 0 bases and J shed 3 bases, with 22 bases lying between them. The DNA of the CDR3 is TGTGCCAGCAGCTTGGGCGGCAGGGCCCCCACCTCCAGTGGAAACACCATATATTTT. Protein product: CASSLGGRAPTSSGNTIYF.

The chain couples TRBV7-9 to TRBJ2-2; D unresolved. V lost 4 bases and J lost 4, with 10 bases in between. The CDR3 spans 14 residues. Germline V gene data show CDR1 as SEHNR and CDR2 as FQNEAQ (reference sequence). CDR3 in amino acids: CASSYPRPTGELFF. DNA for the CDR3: TGTGCCAGCAGCTACCCTCGGCCCACCGGGGAGCTGTTTTTT.

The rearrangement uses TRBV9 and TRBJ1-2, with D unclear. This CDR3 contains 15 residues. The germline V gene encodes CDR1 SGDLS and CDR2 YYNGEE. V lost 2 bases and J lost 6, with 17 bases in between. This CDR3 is CASSVSPSWSDGYTF. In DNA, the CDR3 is TGTGCCAGCAGCGTTAGCCCCTCCTGGTCAGATGGCTACACCTTC.

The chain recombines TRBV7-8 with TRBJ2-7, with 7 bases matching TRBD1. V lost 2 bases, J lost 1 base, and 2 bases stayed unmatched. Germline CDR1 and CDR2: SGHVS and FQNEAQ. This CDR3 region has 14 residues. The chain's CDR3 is CASSLYRGSYEQYF. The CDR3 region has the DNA TGTGCCAGCAGCTTATACAGGGGATCCTACGAGCAGTACTTC.

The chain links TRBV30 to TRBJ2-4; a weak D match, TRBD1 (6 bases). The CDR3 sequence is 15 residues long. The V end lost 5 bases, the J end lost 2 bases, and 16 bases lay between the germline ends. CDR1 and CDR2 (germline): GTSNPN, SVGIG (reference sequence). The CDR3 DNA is TGTGCCTGGGGCCGGAACTGGGGGCCCAAAAACATTCAGTACTTC. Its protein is CAWGRNWGPKNIQYF.

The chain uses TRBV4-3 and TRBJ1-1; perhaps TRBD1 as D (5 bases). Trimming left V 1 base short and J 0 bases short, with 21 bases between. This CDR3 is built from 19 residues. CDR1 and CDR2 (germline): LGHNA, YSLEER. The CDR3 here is CASSQGPGGVGDMNTEAFF. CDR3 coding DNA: TGCGCCAGCAGCCAAGGGCCGGGGGGGGTGGGAGATATGAACACTGAAGCTTTCTTT.

The DNA for the CDR3 is TGCGCCAGCAGCCAAGTCTACAGGGGTCCGAATCAGCCCCAGCATTTT. Amino acids: CASSQVYRGPNQPQHF. The rearrangement joins TRBV4-3 to TRBJ1-5, with TRBD1 matching 7 bases. V shed 1 base and J 4 bases; nucleotides not matched to a gene: 7. Germline CDR1 and CDR2: LGHNA and YSLEER. The CDR3 totals 16 residues.

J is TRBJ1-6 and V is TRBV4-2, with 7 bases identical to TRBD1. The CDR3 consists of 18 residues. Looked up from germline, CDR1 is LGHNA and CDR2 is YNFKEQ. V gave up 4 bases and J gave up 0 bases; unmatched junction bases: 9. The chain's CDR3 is CASSRSTGPSSYNSPLHF. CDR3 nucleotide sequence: TGTGCCAGCAGCCGATCGACAGGGCCGAGCTCCTATAATTCACCCCTCCACTTT.

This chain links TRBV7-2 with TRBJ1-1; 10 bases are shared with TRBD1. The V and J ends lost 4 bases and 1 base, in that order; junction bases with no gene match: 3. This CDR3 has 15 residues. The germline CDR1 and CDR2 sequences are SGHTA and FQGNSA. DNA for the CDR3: TGTGCCAGCAGCTCGACAGGGGGCCCGAACACTGAAGCTTTCTTT. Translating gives CASSSTGGPNTEAFF.

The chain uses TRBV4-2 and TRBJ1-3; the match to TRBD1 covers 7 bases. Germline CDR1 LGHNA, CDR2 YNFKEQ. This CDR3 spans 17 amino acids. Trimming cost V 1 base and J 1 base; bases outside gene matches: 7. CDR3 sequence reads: CASSQVTGTGSGNTIYF. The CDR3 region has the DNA TGTGCCAGCAGCCAAGTGACAGGGACCGGATCTGGAAACACCATATATTTT.

CDR3 sequence: CASSLDRGPRGEQFF. The DNA of the CDR3 is TGTGCCAGCAGCCTGGACAGGGGGCCACGAGGAGAGCAGTTCTTC. The V gene is TRBV5-5, the J gene TRBJ2-1; TRBD1 matches at 11 bases. This CDR3 spans 15 amino acids. The V gene's germline CDR1 is SGHKS and CDR2 YYEKEE (reference sequence). The V gene end was trimmed by 4 bases and the J gene end by 10 bases; junction bases not matched to a gene: 10.